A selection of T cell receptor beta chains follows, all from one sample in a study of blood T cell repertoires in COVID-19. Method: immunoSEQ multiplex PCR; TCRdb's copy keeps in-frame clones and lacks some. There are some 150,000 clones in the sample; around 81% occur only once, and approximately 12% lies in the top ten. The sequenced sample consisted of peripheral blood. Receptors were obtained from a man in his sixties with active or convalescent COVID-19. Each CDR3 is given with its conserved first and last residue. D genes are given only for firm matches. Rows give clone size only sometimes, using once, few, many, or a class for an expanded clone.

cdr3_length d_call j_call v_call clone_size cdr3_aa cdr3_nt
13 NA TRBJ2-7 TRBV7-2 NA CASKEDIPLEQYF TGTGCCAGCAAGGAAGACATCCCCTTGGAGCAGTACTTC
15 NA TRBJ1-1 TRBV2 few CASSWGRTMNTEAFF TGTGCCAGCAGTTGGGGGAGGACCATGAACACTGAAGCTTTCTTT
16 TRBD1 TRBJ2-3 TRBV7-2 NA CASSDPRQGVADTQYF TGTGCCAGCAGCGATCCTCGACAGGGGGTCGCAGATACGCAGTATTTT
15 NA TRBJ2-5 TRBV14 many CASSQDLGPPPTQYF TGTGCCAGCAGCCAAGATTTGGGGCCCCCCCCGACCCAGTACTTC
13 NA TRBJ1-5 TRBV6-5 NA CASSSRGLQPQHF TGTGCCAGCAGTTCCCGGGGTCTGCAGCCCCAGCATTTT
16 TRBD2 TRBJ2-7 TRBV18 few CASSPSGLAGGAEQYF TGTGCCAGCTCACCCTCCGGACTAGCGGGAGGTGCCGAGCAGTACTTC
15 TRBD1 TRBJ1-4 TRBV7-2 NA CASSSLGGQGEKLFF TGTGCCAGCAGCTCGTTGGGGGGACAGGGGGAAAAACTGTTTTTT
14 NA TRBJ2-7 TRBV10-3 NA CAISESPQGYEQYF TGTGCCATCAGTGAGTCTCCACAGGGCTACGAGCAGTACTTC
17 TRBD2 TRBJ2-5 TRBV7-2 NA CASSFRASGREGETQYF TGTGCCAGCAGCTTTAGGGCTAGCGGGAGGGAGGGAGAGACCCAGTACTTC
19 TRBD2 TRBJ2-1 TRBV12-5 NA CASGSPGLAGSSSYNEQFF TGTGCTAGTGGTTCCCCGGGACTAGCGGGATCAAGCTCCTACAATGAGCAGTTCTTC
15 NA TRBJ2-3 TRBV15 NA CATSRDNGGTDTQYF TGTGCCACCAGCAGAGATAACGGGGGCACAGATACGCAGTATTTT
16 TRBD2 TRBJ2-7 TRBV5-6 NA CASSLVSTSGSYEQYF TGTGCCAGCAGCTTGGTCTCAACTAGCGGGAGTTACGAGCAGTACTTC
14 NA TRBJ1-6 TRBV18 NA CASSPRQDNSPLHF TGTGCCAGCTCACCCCGGCAGGATAATTCACCCCTCCACTTT
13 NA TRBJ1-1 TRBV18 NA CASSPPQRVGAFF TGTGCCAGCTCACCACCCCAACGGGTTGGAGCTTTCTTT
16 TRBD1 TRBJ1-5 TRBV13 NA CASSLRGQGRGQPQHF TGTGCCAGCAGCTTAAGGGGACAGGGTAGGGGTCAGCCCCAGCATTTT
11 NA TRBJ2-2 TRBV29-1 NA CSVGRGGELFF TGCAGCGTTGGCCGCGGCGGGGAGCTGTTTTTT
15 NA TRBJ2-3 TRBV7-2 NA CASSFFSGKTDTQYF TGTGCCAGCAGCTTCTTTAGCGGTAAAACTGATACGCAGTATTTT
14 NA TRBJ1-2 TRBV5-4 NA CASSLIGVPGGYTF TGTGCCAGCAGCTTGATCGGGGTACCAGGTGGCTACACCTTC
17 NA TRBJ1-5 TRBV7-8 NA CASSLGVGQGSNQPQHF TGTGCCAGCAGCTTAGGAGTTGGGCAGGGAAGCAATCAGCCCCAGCATTTT
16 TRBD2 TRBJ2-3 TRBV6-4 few CQQLRTSGLFTDTQYF TGCCAACAGTTAAGGACTAGCGGGCTTTTTACAGATACGCAGTATTTT
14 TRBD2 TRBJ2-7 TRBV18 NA CASSPGTTLHEQYF TGTGCCAGCTCACCCGGGACTACCCTGCACGAGCAGTACTTC
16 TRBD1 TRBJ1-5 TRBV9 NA CASSVEGAGSNQPQHF TGTGCCAGCAGCGTTGAGGGGGCAGGCAGCAATCAGCCCCAGCATTTT
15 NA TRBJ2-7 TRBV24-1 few CATNPRAGDLYEQYF TGTGCCACCAACCCCAGGGCAGGTGACCTTTACGAGCAGTACTTC
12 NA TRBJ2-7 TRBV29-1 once CSGGPLPYEQYF TGCAGCGGCGGGCCGCTGCCCTACGAGCAGTACTTC
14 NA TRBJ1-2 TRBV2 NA CASSATRGNHGYTF TGTGCCAGCAGCGCCACCCGGGGGAACCATGGCTACACCTTC
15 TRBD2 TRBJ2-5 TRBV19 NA CASSIASGVQETQYF TGTGCCAGTAGTATAGCTAGCGGGGTCCAAGAGACCCAGTACTTC
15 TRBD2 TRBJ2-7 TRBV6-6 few CASSPGTSGTYEQYF TGTGCCAGCAGTCCAGGGACTAGCGGGACCTACGAGCAGTACTTC
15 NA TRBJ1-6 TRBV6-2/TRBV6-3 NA CASSYLQGFNSPLHF TGTGCCAGCAGTTACCTACAGGGTTTTAATTCACCCCTCCACTTT
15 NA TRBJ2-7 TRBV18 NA CASSPGRLAYHEQYF TGTGCCAGCTCACCAGGGCGGCTAGCGTACCACGAGCAGTACTTC
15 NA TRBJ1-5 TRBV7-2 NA CASSLYYGAGQPQHF TGTGCCAGCAGCTTATACTACGGAGCCGGTCAGCCCCAGCATTTT
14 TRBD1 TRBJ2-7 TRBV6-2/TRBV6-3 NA CASSYTDRGLEQYF TGTGCCAGCAGTTACACGGACAGGGGCCTCGAGCAGTACTTC
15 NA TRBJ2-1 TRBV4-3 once CASSQAPGTFNEQFF TGCGCCAGCAGCCAAGCCCCCGGGACTTTCAATGAGCAGTTCTTC
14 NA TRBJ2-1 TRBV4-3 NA CASSQDAGDNEQFF TGCGCCAGCAGCCAAGATGCAGGGGACAATGAGCAGTTCTTC
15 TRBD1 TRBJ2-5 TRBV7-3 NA CASSAHGTGGETQYF TGTGCCAGCAGCGCACATGGGACAGGGGGTGAGACCCAGTACTTC
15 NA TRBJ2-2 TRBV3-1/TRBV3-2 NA CASSPWASDAGELFF TGTGCCAGCAGCCCGTGGGCTAGCGACGCCGGGGAGCTGTTTTTT
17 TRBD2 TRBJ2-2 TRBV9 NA CASSVLGTSGSTGELFF TGTGCCAGCAGCGTACTTGGAACTAGCGGGAGTACCGGGGAGCTGTTTTTT
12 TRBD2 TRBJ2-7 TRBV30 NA CAWNKLAEEQYF TGTGCCTGGAACAAACTAGCGGAAGAGCAGTACTTC
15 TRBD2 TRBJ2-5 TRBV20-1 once CSASAPSGRQETQYF TGCAGTGCTAGTGCTCCTAGCGGGAGACAAGAGACCCAGTACTTC
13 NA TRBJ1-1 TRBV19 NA CASRSGGLGEAFF TGTGCCAGTAGGTCGGGAGGTCTGGGTGAAGCTTTCTTT
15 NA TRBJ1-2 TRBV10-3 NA CAISERGSPNYGYTF TGTGCCATCAGTGAGCGGGGGTCACCTAACTATGGCTACACCTTC
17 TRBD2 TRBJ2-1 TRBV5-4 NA CASSFGLAVPNYNEQFF TGTGCCAGCAGCTTTGGACTAGCGGTTCCCAACTACAATGAGCAGTTCTTC
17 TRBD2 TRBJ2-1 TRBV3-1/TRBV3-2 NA CASSQRLAGGSYNEQFF TGTGCCAGCAGCCAGAGACTAGCGGGAGGGTCTTACAATGAGCAGTTCTTC
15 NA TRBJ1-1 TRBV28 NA CASSRGAAMNTEAFF TGTGCCAGCAGTCGGGGGGCGGCCATGAACACTGAAGCTTTCTTT
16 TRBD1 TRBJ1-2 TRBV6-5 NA CASSYDRERPNYGYTF TGTGCCAGCAGCTACGACAGGGAAAGACCTAACTATGGCTACACCTTC
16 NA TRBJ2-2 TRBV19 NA CASSILGGSGAGELFF TGTGCCAGTAGTATACTAGGAGGGAGTGGCGCCGGGGAGCTGTTTTTT
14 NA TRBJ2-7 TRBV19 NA CASSISSASYEQYF TGTGCCAGTAGTATTTCTAGCGCCTCCTACGAGCAGTACTTC
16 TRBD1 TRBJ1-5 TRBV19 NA CASSTTGGFSNQPQHF TGTGCCAGTAGTACTACAGGGGGCTTCAGCAATCAGCCCCAGCATTTT
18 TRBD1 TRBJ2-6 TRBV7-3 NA CASSPPGQFISGANVLTF TGTGCCAGCAGCCCCCCGGGACAGTTTATCTCTGGGGCCAACGTCCTGACTTTC
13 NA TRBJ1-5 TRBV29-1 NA CSVKQGSNQPQHF TGCAGCGTTAAACAGGGTAGCAATCAGCCCCAGCATTTT
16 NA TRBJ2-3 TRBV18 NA CASSPIGEYGTDTQYF TGTGCCAGCTCACCTATTGGGGAGTATGGCACAGATACGCAGTATTTT
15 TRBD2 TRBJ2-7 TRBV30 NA CAWSDFSGMQNEQYF TGTGCCTGGAGCGATTTTAGCGGGATGCAGAACGAGCAGTACTTC
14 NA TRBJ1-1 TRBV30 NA CAWSVLAIASEAFF TGTGCCTGGAGTGTACTCGCTATAGCGTCTGAAGCTTTCTTT
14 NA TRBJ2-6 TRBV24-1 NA CATSRDSGANVLTF TGTGCCACCTCCCGGGACTCTGGGGCCAACGTCCTGACTTTC